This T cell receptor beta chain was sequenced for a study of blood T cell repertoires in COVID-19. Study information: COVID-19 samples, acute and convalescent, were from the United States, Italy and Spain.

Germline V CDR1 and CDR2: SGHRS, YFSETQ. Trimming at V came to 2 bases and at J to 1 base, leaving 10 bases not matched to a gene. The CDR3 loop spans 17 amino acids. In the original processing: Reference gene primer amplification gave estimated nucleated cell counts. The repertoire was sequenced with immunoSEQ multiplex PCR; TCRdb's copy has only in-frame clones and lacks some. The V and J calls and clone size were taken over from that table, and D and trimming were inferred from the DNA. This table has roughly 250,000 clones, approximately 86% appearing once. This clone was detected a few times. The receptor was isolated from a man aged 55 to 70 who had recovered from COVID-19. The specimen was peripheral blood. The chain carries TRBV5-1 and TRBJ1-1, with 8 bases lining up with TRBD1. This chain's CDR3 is CASSFFVVGQGNTEAFF. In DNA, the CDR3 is TGCGCCAGCAGCTTTTTTGTCGTAGGACAGGGGAACACTGAAGCTTTCTTT.